The text below deals with one T cell receptor beta chain. This clonotype was detected a few times. Its antigen is still unknown. No qualities accompany the bases; no much larger clone lies one base away. The germline V gene (reference sequence) yields LNHDA for CDR1 and SQIVND for CDR2. V lost 2 bases and J lost 1 base, and the count of bases not matched to a germline gene is 10. Taken from cysteine to phenylalanine, the CDR3 has 19 residues. The retained sequence is limited to the CDR3, 57 bases, with the frame set at the first base. This specimen comes from a study of patients and donors after allogeneic stem cell transplantation (dated by TCRdb to 2019 to 2021). Receptor amplification or capture employed RT-PCR. Sequencer: NextSeq 550. TCRdb reanalyzed the raw reads on its own, using fastp at Q25 for trimming and MiXCR for clone calling, and kept in-frame beta chains. Here each entry gathers all rows of one CDR3 protein and keeps the most common genes and DNA. Here the sample has approximately 57,000 distinct CDR3 sequences; about 14% occur a single time. The leading ten clones occupy less than 35% of the sample.

This sequence originates from a human donor who was either an allogeneic HSCT recipient or a stem cell or donor lymphocyte infusion donor (not recorded which). It is not recorded whose cells these are; they may come from a transplant donor. The sequenced sample was blood, either unsorted or a sorted T cell fraction (not recorded which). The chain uses TRBV19 and TRBJ2-3; 12 central nucleotides agree with TRBD2. The CDR3 protein sequence reads: CASSIPSGRALGGTDTQYF. The sequence in DNA is TGTGCCAGTAGTATACCTAGCGGGAGGGCCTTGGGAGGCACAGATACGCAGTATTTT.